Shown below are 5 T cell receptor beta chains from a single sample sequenced in a study of T cell responses to AZD1222 COVID-19 vaccine. Clones were read by immunoSEQ multiplex PCR, and TCRdb kept only the in-frame ones, dropping some. Of roughly 62,000 clones in the sample, around 75% were seen once. This specimen consisted of peripheral blood, obtained on day 0 of AZD1222 vaccination. The receptors here all came from an adult in good health.

The genes are TRBV10-3 and TRBJ2-1, with D possibly matching TRBD2 (6 bases). Deletions cut 4 bases from V and 2 bases from J, with 9 bases between. This CDR3 region has 14 residues. The germline CDR1 and CDR2 sequences are ENHRY and SYGVKD. The CDR3 DNA sequence: TGTGCCATCAGTGGGCGGGGAACCTACAATGAGCAGTTCTTC. As protein: CAISGRGTYNEQFF.

The V and J genes are TRBV5-6 and TRBJ2-5; TRBD2 agrees at 12 bases. Germline V gene sequence: CDR1 SGHDT, CDR2 YYEEEE. This CDR3 has 16 amino acids. V dropped 4 bases and J dropped 6; count of bases not matched to a gene: 10. CDR3 sequence reads: CASSLRTSGVSQTQYF. For the CDR3, the DNA is TGTGCCAGCAGCCTACGGACTAGCGGGGTGTCACAGACCCAGTACTTC.

The genes are TRBV4-3 and TRBJ2-7, with D hard to call. Germline CDR1 LGHNA, CDR2 YSLEER. The CDR3 totals 15 residues. Trimming stripped 1 base from V and 6 bases from J, with 16 bases between. This CDR3 is CASSQVIVGGGEQYF. The CDR3 region has the DNA TGCGCCAGCAGCCAAGTAATCGTAGGTGGCGGCGAGCAGTACTTC.

The CDR3 here is CATSVSNTEAFF. The CDR3, as DNA: TGTGCCACCAGCGTTTCCAACACTGAAGCTTTCTTT. The chain carries TRBV15 and TRBJ1-1; D gene unclear. This CDR3 has 12 residues. The ends were cut back, 5 bases at V and 2 bases at J, with 6 bases in the middle. Germline CDR1 LNHNV, CDR2 YYDKDF (reference sequence).

The chain couples TRBV5-1 to TRBJ2-1; D is possibly TRBD2 (5 bases). CDR1 and CDR2 from the germline V gene are SGHRS and YFSETQ. This CDR3 comprises 14 residues. V was shortened by 4 bases and J by 14 bases, with 22 bases between the two germline ends. The DNA of the CDR3 is TGCGCCAGCAGCAGCCGACTTGACTCAATGAGGGAGTTCTTC. Its protein is CASSSRLDSMREFF. The entire variable domain, with the rest obtained from reference TRBV5-1 and TRBJ2-1, is as follows: KAGVTQTPRYLIKTRGQQVTLSCSPISGHRSVSWYQQTPGQGLQFLFEYFSETQRNKGNFPGRFSGRQFSNSRSEMNVSTLELGDSALYLCASSSRLDSMREFFGPGTRLTVL.